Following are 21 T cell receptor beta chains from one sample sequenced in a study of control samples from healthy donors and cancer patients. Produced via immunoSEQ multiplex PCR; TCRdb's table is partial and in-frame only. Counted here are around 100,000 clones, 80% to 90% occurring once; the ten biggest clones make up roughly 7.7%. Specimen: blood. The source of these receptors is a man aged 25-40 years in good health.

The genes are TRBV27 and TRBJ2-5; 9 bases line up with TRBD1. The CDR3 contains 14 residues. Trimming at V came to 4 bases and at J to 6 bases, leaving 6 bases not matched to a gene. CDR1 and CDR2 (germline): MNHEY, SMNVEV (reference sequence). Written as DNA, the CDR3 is TGTGCCAGCAGTTGGTTGGGACAGGGTCAGACCCAGTACTTC. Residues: CASSWLGQGQTQYF.

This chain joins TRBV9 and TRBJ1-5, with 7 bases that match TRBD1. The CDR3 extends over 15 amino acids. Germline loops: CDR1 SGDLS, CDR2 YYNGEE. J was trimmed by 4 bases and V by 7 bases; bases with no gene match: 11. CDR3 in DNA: TGTGCCAGCTATAACTCGGGACAGAAGAATCAGCCCCAGCATTTT. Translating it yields CASYNSGQKNQPQHF.

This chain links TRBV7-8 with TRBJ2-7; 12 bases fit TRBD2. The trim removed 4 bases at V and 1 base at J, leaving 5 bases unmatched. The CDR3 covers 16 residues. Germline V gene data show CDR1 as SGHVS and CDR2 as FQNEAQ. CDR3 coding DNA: TGTGCCAGCAGCTCCCGGACTAGCGGGATATCCTACGAGCAGTACTTC. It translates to CASSSRTSGISYEQYF. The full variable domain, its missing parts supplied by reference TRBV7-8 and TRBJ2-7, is GAGVSQSPRYKVAKRGQDVALRCDPISGHVSLFWYQQALGQGPEFLTYFQNEAQLDKSGLPSDRFFAERPEGSVSTLKIQRTQQEDSAVYLCASSSRTSGISYEQYFGPGTRLTVT.

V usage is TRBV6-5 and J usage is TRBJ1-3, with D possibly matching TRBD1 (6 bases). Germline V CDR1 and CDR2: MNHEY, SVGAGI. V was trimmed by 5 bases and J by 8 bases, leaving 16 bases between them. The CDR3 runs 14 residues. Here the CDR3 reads CASSPGTFIDTIYF. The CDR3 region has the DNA TGTGCCAGCAGTCCCGGGACATTTATAGACACCATATATTTT.

Here the CDR3 DNA reads TGTGCCAGCAGGGGCGGTACCCTTACGCAGTATTTT. Residues: CASRGGTLTQYF. This rearrangement joins TRBV2 to TRBJ2-3; no clear D gene. This CDR3 is built from 12 residues. V was shortened by 6 bases and J by 8 bases, with 12 bases between the two germline ends. Germline V gene data show CDR1 as SNHLY and CDR2 as FYNNEI.

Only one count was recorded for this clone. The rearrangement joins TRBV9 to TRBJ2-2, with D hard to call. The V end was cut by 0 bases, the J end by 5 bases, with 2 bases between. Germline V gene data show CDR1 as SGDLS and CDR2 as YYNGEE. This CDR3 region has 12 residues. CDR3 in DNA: TGTGCCAGCAGCGTAGCAACCGGGGAGCTGTTTTTT. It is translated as CASSVATGELFF.

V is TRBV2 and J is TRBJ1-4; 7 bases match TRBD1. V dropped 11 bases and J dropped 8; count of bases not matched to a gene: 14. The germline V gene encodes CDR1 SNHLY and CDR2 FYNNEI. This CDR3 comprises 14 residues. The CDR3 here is CAGSKQGPREKLFF. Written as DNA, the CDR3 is TGTGCCGGCTCAAAACAGGGGCCCAGAGAAAAACTGTTTTTT. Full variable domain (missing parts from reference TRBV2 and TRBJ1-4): EPEVTQTPSHQVTQMGQEVILRCVPISNHLYFYWYRQILGQKVEFLVSFYNNEISEKSEIFDDQFSVERPDGSNFTLKIRSTKLEDSAMYFCAGSKQGPREKLFFGSGTQLSVL.

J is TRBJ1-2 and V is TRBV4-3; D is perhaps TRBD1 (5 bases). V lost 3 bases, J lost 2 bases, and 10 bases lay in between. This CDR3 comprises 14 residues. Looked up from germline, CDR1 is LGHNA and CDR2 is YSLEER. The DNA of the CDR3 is TGCGCCAGCAGCCAGGGGACGCTAAACTATGGCTACACCTTC. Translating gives CASSQGTLNYGYTF.

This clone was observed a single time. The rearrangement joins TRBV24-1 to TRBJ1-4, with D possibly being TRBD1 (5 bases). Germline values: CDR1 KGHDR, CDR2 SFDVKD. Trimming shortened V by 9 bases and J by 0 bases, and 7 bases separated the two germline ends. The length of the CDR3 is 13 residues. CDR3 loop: CATRGATNEKLFF. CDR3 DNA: TGTGCCACCCGGGGGGCAACTAATGAAAAACTGTTTTTT.

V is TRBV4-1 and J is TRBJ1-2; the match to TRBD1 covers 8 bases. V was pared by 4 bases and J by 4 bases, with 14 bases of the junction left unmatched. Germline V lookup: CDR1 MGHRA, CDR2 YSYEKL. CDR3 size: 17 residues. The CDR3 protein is CASSPTGGDTNSYGYTF. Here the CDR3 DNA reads TGCGCCAGCAGCCCTACAGGGGGAGACACCAATTCCTATGGCTACACCTTC.

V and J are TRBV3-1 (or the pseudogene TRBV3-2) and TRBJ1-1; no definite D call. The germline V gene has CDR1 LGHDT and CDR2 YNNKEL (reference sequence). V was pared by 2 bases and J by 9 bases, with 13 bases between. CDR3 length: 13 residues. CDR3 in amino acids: CASSQNARDKAFF. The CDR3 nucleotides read TGTGCCAGCAGCCAAAATGCCCGAGACAAAGCTTTCTTT.

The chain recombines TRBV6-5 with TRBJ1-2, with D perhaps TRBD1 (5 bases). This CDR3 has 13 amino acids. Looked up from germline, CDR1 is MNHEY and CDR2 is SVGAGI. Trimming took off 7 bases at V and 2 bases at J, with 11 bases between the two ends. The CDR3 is CASKGPTNYGYTF. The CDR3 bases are TGTGCCAGCAAGGGACCTACCAACTATGGCTACACCTTC.

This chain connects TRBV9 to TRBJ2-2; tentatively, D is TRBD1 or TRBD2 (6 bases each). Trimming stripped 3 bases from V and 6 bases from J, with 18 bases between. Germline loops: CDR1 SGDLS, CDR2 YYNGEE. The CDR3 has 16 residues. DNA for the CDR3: TGTGCCAGCAGCGCAGGCCCGACAGGAGGGCCCGGGGAGCTGTTTTTT. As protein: CASSAGPTGGPGELFF.

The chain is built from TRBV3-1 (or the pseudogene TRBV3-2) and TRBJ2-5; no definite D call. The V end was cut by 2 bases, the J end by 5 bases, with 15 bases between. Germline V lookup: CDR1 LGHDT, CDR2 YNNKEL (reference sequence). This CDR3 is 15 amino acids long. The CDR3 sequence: CASSQTPTNGETQYF. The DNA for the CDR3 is TGTGCCAGCAGCCAAACCCCTACCAACGGGGAGACCCAGTACTTC.

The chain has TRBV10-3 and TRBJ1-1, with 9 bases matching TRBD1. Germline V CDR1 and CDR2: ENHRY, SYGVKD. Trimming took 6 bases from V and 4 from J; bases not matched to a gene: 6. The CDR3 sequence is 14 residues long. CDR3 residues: CAIRLQGAGTEAFF. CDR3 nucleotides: TGTGCCATCAGGTTACAGGGGGCGGGCACTGAAGCTTTCTTT.

The CDR3 sequence: CASSLFGGGRGTEAFF. The DNA of the CDR3 is TGTGCCAGCAGCCTCTTCGGTGGGGGGCGGGGGACTGAAGCTTTCTTT. The rearrangement uses TRBV11-2 and TRBJ1-1, with D maybe TRBD1 (6 bases). Germline V gene lookup returns CDR1 SGHAT and CDR2 FQNNGV. CDR3 length: 16 amino acids. V gave up 5 bases and J gave up 5 bases, with 21 bases separating them.

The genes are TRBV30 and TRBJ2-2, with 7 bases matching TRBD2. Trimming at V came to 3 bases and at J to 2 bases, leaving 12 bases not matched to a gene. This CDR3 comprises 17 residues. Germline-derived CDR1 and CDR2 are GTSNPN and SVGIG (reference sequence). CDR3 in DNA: TGTGCCTGGAGGACTCGGGGCGGGGGACTAAACACCGGGGAGCTGTTTTTT. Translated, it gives CAWRTRGGGLNTGELFF.

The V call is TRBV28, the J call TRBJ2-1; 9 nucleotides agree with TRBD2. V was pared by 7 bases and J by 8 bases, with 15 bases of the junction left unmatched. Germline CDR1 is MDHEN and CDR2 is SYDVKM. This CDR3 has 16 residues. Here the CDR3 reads CASTFSRSAGGDEQFF. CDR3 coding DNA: TGTGCCAGCACCTTTTCCCGATCAGCGGGGGGCGATGAGCAGTTCTTC.

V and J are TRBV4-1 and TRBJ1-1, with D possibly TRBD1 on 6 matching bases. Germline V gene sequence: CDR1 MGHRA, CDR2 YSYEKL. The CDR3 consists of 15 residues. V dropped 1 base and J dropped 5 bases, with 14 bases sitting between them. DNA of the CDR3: TGCGCCAGCAGCCAAGGGACAGCTCGAACAACTGAAGCTTTCTTT. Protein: CASSQGTARTTEAFF.

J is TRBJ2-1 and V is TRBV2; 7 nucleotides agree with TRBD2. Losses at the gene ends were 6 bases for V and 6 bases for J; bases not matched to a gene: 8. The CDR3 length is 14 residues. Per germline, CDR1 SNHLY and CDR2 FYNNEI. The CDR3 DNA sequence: TGTGCCAGCAGGATGACTAGCAATCTCAATGAGCAGTTCTTC. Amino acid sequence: CASRMTSNLNEQFF.

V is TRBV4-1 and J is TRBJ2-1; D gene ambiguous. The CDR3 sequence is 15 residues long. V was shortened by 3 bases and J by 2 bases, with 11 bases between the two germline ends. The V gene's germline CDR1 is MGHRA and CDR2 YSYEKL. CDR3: CASSQFPDAYNEQFF. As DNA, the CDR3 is TGCGCCAGCAGCCAGTTCCCCGACGCCTACAATGAGCAGTTCTTC.